This note documents a single TCR beta chain sequence. TCRdb's copy holds only in-frame clones and misses some; the assay was immunoSEQ multiplex PCR. In the table there are over 450,000 clones, approximately 80% of which are singletons. These data come from a study of shared T cell receptors in the human thymus. With V trimmed by 6 bases and J by 1 base, 14 bases remained unmatched. Germline CDR1 MDHEN, CDR2 SYDVKM. The CDR3 has 20 residues. This sample also appeared in a second study, on human thymus T cells. That work contributes: It was healthy Finnish infants having corrective surgery for congenital heart defects who were the donors. Resections that were taken during corrective heart surgery supplied the thymus tissue. Usage of V and J genes appeared biased in thymic and blood repertoires. Highly overlapping thymic repertoires in unrelated individuals were reported by related research.

This rearrangement joins TRBV28 to TRBJ2-1; 14 positions match TRBD2. Sequencing was performed on thymocytes. The TCR sequence derives from a boy less than two years old with a congenital heart defect. The CDR3 region has the DNA TGTGCCAGCAGGGACCATCCGGGACTAGCGGGAGTTAGATCCTACAATGAGCAGTTCTTC. Its protein product is CASRDHPGLAGVRSYNEQFF.